The T cell receptor (beta chain) under discussion was sequenced for a study of identical twins. This clonotype was detected many times. Via MiXCR, TCRdb re-called the 5' RACE reads, giving one row per CDR3 protein. Of under 300,000 distinct CDR3 sequences listed, 6% to 7% are singletons. Separately, the same data were catalogued under a study of T cells expressing NK-cell markers.

The clonotype comes from a woman aged 18 to 35 in good health. The sample consisted of CD8+ T cells sorted from blood.

The CDR3 DNA reads TGTGCCAGTAGTACGCTACCGTGGACTAGCGGGAGTACTTATGAGCAGTTCTTC. Its translation is CASSTLPWTSGSTYEQFF. The chain combines TRBV19 with TRBJ2-1; 13 bases match TRBD2. The ends lost 4 bases at V and 8 bases at J; junction bases unmatched: 14. This CDR3 spans 18 amino acids. CDR1 is LNHDA and CDR2 is SQIVND in the germline V gene (reference sequence).